This TCR beta chain was captured in a study of cytomegalovirus exposure and HLA in healthy donors. Study-wide results and caveats: A classifier reportedly called cytomegalovirus status with high sensitivity and specificity.

The CDR3 spans 13 residues. Germline CDR1 is MNHNS and CDR2 is SASEGT. With V trimmed by 6 bases and J by 8 bases, 9 bases remained unmatched. Donors came from a validation cohort of 95 to 150 subjects, distinct from the first 666-subject cohort. This table comes from immunoSEQ multiplex PCR, and its TCRdb copy is limited to in-frame clones, with some not included. In the table there are 160,000 or so clones, roughly 83% of which are singletons. Remarks on this clone: Its antigen is currently unknown.

The chain combines TRBV6-1 with TRBJ1-2; 7 nucleotides line up with TRBD1. Sequencing was performed on PBMCs. The origin of this receptor is a man aged 30 to 45 in good health and CMV-seropositive. The CDR3 here is CASRETGTEGYTF. DNA of the CDR3: TGTGCCAGCAGGGAGACAGGGACAGAGGGCTACACCTTC.